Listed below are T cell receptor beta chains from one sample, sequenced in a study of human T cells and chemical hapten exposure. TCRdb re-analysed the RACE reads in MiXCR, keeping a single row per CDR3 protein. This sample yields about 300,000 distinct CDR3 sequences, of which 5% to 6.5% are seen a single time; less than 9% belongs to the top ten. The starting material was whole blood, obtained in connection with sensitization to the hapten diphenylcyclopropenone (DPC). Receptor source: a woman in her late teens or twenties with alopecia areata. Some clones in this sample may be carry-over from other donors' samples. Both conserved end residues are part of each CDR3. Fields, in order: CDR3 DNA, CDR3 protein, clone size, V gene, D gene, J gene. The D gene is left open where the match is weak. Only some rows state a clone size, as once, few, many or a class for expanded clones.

DNA: TGTGCCAGCAGCTTGCAAAACAGGGCTAATGGAAACACCATATATTTT; CDR3: CASSLQNRANGNTIYF; size: NA; V: TRBV7-9; D: NA; J: TRBJ1-3
DNA: TGCAGCGTTGCAGAGTACGAGCAGTACTTC; CDR3: CSVAEYEQYF; size: few; V: TRBV29-1; D: NA; J: TRBJ2-7
DNA: TGCAGTGCACCTCCTACGGGGGCTGGTGGCTACACCTTC; CDR3: CSAPPTGAGGYTF; size: NA; V: TRBV20-1; D: NA; J: TRBJ1-2
DNA: TGTGCCAGCAGTGACGGGGTCAACACTGAAGCTTTCTTT; CDR3: CASSDGVNTEAFF; size: NA; V: TRBV2; D: NA; J: TRBJ1-1
DNA: TGTGCCAGCAGCCCGCCGGCAGGGGACAGGGGTGAAAAACTGTTTTTT; CDR3: CASSPPAGDRGEKLFF; size: NA; V: TRBV7-3; D: TRBD1; J: TRBJ1-4
DNA: TGTGCCAGCAGCACTACGACGGACCCCCTCTCTGGGGCCAACGTCCTGACTTTC; CDR3: CASSTTTDPLSGANVLTF; size: NA; V: TRBV6-6; D: NA; J: TRBJ2-6
DNA: TGTGCCAGCAGTCCCAACCCCCGGGACTCCATTCCTCAGGGGTTT; CDR3: CASSPNPRDSIPQGF; size: many; V: TRBV28; D: NA; J: TRBJ2-3
DNA: TGTGCCAGCAGCCAAGATAATGGGGGTAGCTCCTACAATGAGCAGTTCTTC; CDR3: CASSQDNGGSSYNEQFF; size: few; V: TRBV3-1; D: NA; J: TRBJ2-1
DNA: TGTGCCAGCAGGGAAACAGGGACCGGGGAGCTGTTTTTT; CDR3: CASRETGTGELFF; size: NA; V: TRBV6-5; D: NA; J: TRBJ2-2
DNA: TGTGCCAGCAGCCAACCAGACAGCTCTGGAAACACCATATATTTT; CDR3: CASSQPDSSGNTIYF; size: many; V: TRBV4-2; D: NA; J: TRBJ1-3
DNA: TGTGCCAGCAGTTCGCTGAGGGGAACCACTGAAGCTTTCTTT; CDR3: CASSSLRGTTEAFF; size: few; V: TRBV6-6; D: NA; J: TRBJ1-1
DNA: TGTGCCAGCAGTTACTCGAGAGGGCGCAGCACAGATACGCAGTATTTT; CDR3: CASSYSRGRSTDTQYF; size: many; V: TRBV6-2/TRBV6-3; D: NA; J: TRBJ2-3
DNA: TGCGCCAGCAGCCAAGAAGCTGTGGGCGATGAGCAGTTCTTC; CDR3: CASSQEAVGDEQFF; size: many; V: TRBV4-3; D: NA; J: TRBJ2-1
DNA: TGTGCCAGCAGTTGGGGGACTAGCGGGTCATTCGGCACGCAGTATTTT; CDR3: CASSWGTSGSFGTQYF; size: NA; V: TRBV12-3/TRBV12-4; D: TRBD2; J: TRBJ2-3
DNA: TGTGCCAGCAGTTTGAGCCAGGGGAGAGCGCAGCCCCAGCATTTT; CDR3: CASSLSQGRAQPQHF; size: few; V: TRBV12-3/TRBV12-4; D: NA; J: TRBJ1-5
DNA: TGTGCCAGCAGCTTAGGAGGGGCGCCCGGCGAGCAGTACTTC; CDR3: CASSLGGAPGEQYF; size: many; V: TRBV7-2; D: NA; J: TRBJ2-7
DNA: TGCGCCAGCAGCTTGGTCTTGACAGCGACGAGCTACACCTTC; CDR3: CASSLVLTATSYTF; size: NA; V: TRBV5-1; D: NA; J: TRBJ1-2
DNA: TGTGCCAGCAGTTACTATGGGGGGGGGCTCTACGAGCAGTACTTC; CDR3: CASSYYGGGLYEQYF; size: many; V: TRBV6-5; D: NA; J: TRBJ2-7
DNA: TGTGCCAGCAGTCGGGGGTCGATAGGCAATCAGCCCCAGCATTTT; CDR3: CASSRGSIGNQPQHF; size: few; V: TRBV6-5; D: NA; J: TRBJ1-5
DNA: TGCGCCAGCAGCCAAGAAGGGGGTAGCGGGGTCCTTGGGAATACGCAGTATTTT; CDR3: CASSQEGGSGVLGNTQYF; size: NA; V: TRBV4-3; D: TRBD2; J: TRBJ2-3
DNA: TGTGCCAGCAGCCTTTTGCGGGGTTTCACAGATACGCAGTATTTT; CDR3: CASSLLRGFTDTQYF; size: NA; V: TRBV3-1; D: NA; J: TRBJ2-3
DNA: TGTGCCAGCAGTTTGGGACAGCGCAATCAGCCCCAGCATTTT; CDR3: CASSLGQRNQPQHF; size: many; V: TRBV7-9; D: TRBD1; J: TRBJ1-5
DNA: TGTGCCAGCAGCTTAGTTTTAATGGCAGGGACTCGCGAGCAGTACTTC; CDR3: CASSLVLMAGTREQYF; size: many; V: TRBV7-8; D: NA; J: TRBJ2-7
DNA: TGTGCCAGCAGCCTGGCATTGGGACCGAAAAATGAAAAACTGTTTTTT; CDR3: CASSLALGPKNEKLFF; size: many; V: TRBV28; D: NA; J: TRBJ1-4
DNA: TGTGCCAGCAGTAGGCCCCCGGCGCAGGGATTCTATGGCTACACCTTC; CDR3: CASSRPPAQGFYGYTF; size: NA; V: TRBV6-2/TRBV6-3; D: NA; J: TRBJ1-2
DNA: TGTGCCAGCAGCTTAGAGGACAGGAGTACCGAGCAGTACTTC; CDR3: CASSLEDRSTEQYF; size: few; V: TRBV7-6; D: TRBD1; J: TRBJ2-7
DNA: TGCGCCAGCAGCCCCCGACTGAGGAACACTGAAGCTTTCTTT; CDR3: CASSPRLRNTEAFF; size: NA; V: TRBV5-1; D: NA; J: TRBJ1-1
DNA: TGCAGCGTGACGGGAGGGATCTCCTACAATGAGCAGTTCTTC; CDR3: CSVTGGISYNEQFF; size: many; V: TRBV29-1; D: TRBD2; J: TRBJ2-1
DNA: TGTGCCAGCAGTGAAAGAACGGCGGGGGATTCACCCCTCCACTTT; CDR3: CASSERTAGDSPLHF; size: NA; V: TRBV2; D: NA; J: TRBJ1-6
DNA: TGTGCCAGCAGCAAGGGACAGAACTACGAGCAGTACTTC; CDR3: CASSKGQNYEQYF; size: few; V: TRBV7-9; D: TRBD1; J: TRBJ2-7
DNA: TGTGCCAGCAGTGGACACATTCAGTACTTC; CDR3: CASSGHIQYF; size: many; V: TRBV6-2/TRBV6-3; D: NA; J: TRBJ2-4
DNA: TGTGCCAGCAGCTGGGGTGATTTTAACTATGGCTACACCTTC; CDR3: CASSWGDFNYGYTF; size: NA; V: TRBV5-4; D: NA; J: TRBJ1-2
DNA: TGTGCCAGCAGTTCGGACGGGGGATTCAAAAACATTCAGTACTTC; CDR3: CASSSDGGFKNIQYF; size: many; V: TRBV6-2/TRBV6-3; D: NA; J: TRBJ2-4
DNA: TGTGCCAGCAGCCCGGGACAGGAAAACATTCAGTACTTC; CDR3: CASSPGQENIQYF; size: many; V: TRBV11-2; D: TRBD1; J: TRBJ2-4
DNA: TGTGCCAGCAGCCTCGGAGGTGGGGGCGCGGCCCAGCATTTT; CDR3: CASSLGGGGAAQHF; size: few; V: TRBV6-2/TRBV6-3; D: NA; J: TRBJ1-5
DNA: TGCGCCAGCAGCCAAGAAAGGGGGGCCGTTGAGCAGTTCTTC; CDR3: CASSQERGAVEQFF; size: many; V: TRBV4-3; D: NA; J: TRBJ2-1
DNA: TGTGCCAGCAGTGCGGTAAAAATCCCCGGGAGTAATGAGCAGTTCTTC; CDR3: CASSAVKIPGSNEQFF; size: many; V: TRBV12-3/TRBV12-4; D: NA; J: TRBJ2-1
DNA: TGTGCCAGCTCATCAAAGGGGGGAGCTAATGAAAAACTGTTTTTT; CDR3: CASSSKGGANEKLFF; size: NA; V: TRBV18; D: NA; J: TRBJ1-4
DNA: TGCGCCAGCAGCCAAGATAAAACCGGGACAGGGGGCGTCATTCAGTACTTC; CDR3: CASSQDKTGTGGVIQYF; size: few; V: TRBV4-3; D: TRBD1; J: TRBJ2-4
DNA: TGTGCCAGCAGTTATAATCCAGGGTTCTACGAGCAGTACTTC; CDR3: CASSYNPGFYEQYF; size: many; V: TRBV6-6; D: NA; J: TRBJ2-7
DNA: TGCGCCAGCAGCTTGGCACCCCAAGAGACCCAGTACTTC; CDR3: CASSLAPQETQYF; size: many; V: TRBV5-1; D: NA; J: TRBJ2-5
DNA: TGCGCCAGCAGCCCGATACAGGGCTATATGGACACTGAAGCTTTCTTT; CDR3: CASSPIQGYMDTEAFF; size: NA; V: TRBV5-1; D: NA; J: TRBJ1-1
DNA: TGTGCCACCTGGACAGGAATCTACGAGCAGTACTTC; CDR3: CATWTGIYEQYF; size: NA; V: TRBV6-5; D: TRBD1; J: TRBJ2-7
DNA: TGTGCCAGCACAATGGGATCTGGGGCCAACGTCCTGACTTTC; CDR3: CASTMGSGANVLTF; size: many; V: TRBV2; D: NA; J: TRBJ2-6
DNA: TGTGCCAGCAAAGGGGAGGGGTGGACTGAAGCTTTCTTT; CDR3: CASKGEGWTEAFF; size: NA; V: TRBV2; D: NA; J: TRBJ1-1
DNA: TGCGCCAGCAGTCATCAGGGGGCAGAGACCCAGTACTTC; CDR3: CASSHQGAETQYF; size: few; V: TRBV23-1; D: TRBD1; J: TRBJ2-5
DNA: TGTGCCAGCAGCACCCTGGGACGGGCCAGCTCTGGGGCCAACGTCCTGACTTTC; CDR3: CASSTLGRASSGANVLTF; size: NA; V: TRBV7-9; D: NA; J: TRBJ2-6
DNA: TGTGCCAGCACGACCCGGGGCAATCAGCCCCAGCATTTT; CDR3: CASTTRGNQPQHF; size: few; V: TRBV12-3/TRBV12-4; D: NA; J: TRBJ1-5
DNA: TGTGCCAGCAGTGAAGCAGGTGCAGCCAACTATGGCTACACCTTC; CDR3: CASSEAGAANYGYTF; size: NA; V: TRBV2; D: NA; J: TRBJ1-2
DNA: TGTGCCAGCACCACGGACGCTGGGGCCAACGTCCTGACTTTC; CDR3: CASTTDAGANVLTF; size: NA; V: TRBV9; D: NA; J: TRBJ2-6
DNA: TGTGCCAGCAGCCAAGAGTTACGGAATAATTCACCCCTCCACTTT; CDR3: CASSQELRNNSPLHF; size: many; V: TRBV3-1; D: NA; J: TRBJ1-6
DNA: TGTGCCAGCAGCAGGGGGGCAGCCAAAAACATTCAGTACTTC; CDR3: CASSRGAAKNIQYF; size: many; V: TRBV6-5; D: NA; J: TRBJ2-4